The clone carrying this TCR beta chain was observed once. The target antigen is unknown. The data were taken from a study of shared clonotypes between healthy human individuals. Study context: Donors had three CD4 naive, three CD4 memory, two CD8 naive and one CD8 memory plate apiece.

Per the study methods: Junction-only sequences without quality scores came from ImmunoSEQ, so filtering differed. Sequencing used immunoSEQ multiplex PCR; TCRdb keeps in-frame clones, though not all of them. D and trimming come from the DNA, and the V and J calls and clone size come from that table. The sample lists about 2.3 million clones, approximately 95% occurring once. Regarding the study as a whole: A handful of donors had about 5.1% of their naive CD4 clonotypes in common.

Germline loops: CDR1 SEHNR, CDR2 FQNEAQ (reference sequence). The V end lost 5 bases, the J end lost 4 bases, and 12 bases lay between the germline ends. This CDR3 contains 13 residues. This chain links TRBV7-9 with TRBJ2-7, with D hard to call. The TCR sequence derives from a young man in good health. Some clones in this sample may be carry-over from other donors' samples. Sequenced: naive CD4+ T cells from PBMCs. Subset: CD45RA+ positively selected. CDR3 amino acids: CASSQGPRYEQYF. CDR3 bases: TGTGCCAGCAGCCAAGGGCCACGATACGAGCAGTACTTC.